The 7 T cell receptor beta chains in this list originate from one sample, sequenced in a study. One entry per CDR3 protein results from TCRdb running MiXCR on the 5' RACE reads. The sample gives tens of thousands of distinct CDR3 sequences, approximately 30% of which show up once; less than 4% is in the top ten. The sample taken for sequencing was naive CD4+ T cells sorted from a lymph node. Subset: naive CD4+ T cells, CD4+CD45RA+CD25-. Source of these receptors: a female donor with breast cancer.

This clonotype was detected ten times or more. The CDR3 loop is CASSQEGQGFKAFF. CDR3 DNA sequence: TGTGCCAGCAGCCAAGAGGGACAGGGCTTTAAAGCTTTCTTT. The chain joins TRBV4-2 to TRBJ1-1; TRBD1 aligns across 9 bases. Germline CDR1 LGHNA, CDR2 YNFKEQ. The junction had 5 bases not matched to a gene; V was cut back by 0 bases and J by 9 bases. This CDR3 region has 14 residues.

Comments on this clonotype: A read error may be the cause here, since a much bigger clone is one base away. This chain uses TRBV15 with TRBJ2-3; possible D gene TRBD2, 6 bases. The CDR3 is 16 amino acids. The germline V gene encodes CDR1 LNHNV and CDR2 YYDKDF (reference sequence). Trimming stripped 1 base from V and 4 bases from J, with 15 bases between. Here the CDR3 DNA reads TGTGCCACCAGCAGAGTTCGCGGGATGAGCTCAGATACGCAGTATTTT. It codes for CATSRVRGMSSDTQYF.

This clonotype was seen a single time. The chain couples TRBV4-1 to TRBJ2-5, with 7 bases fitting TRBD2. CDR3 length: 15 residues. The trim removed 4 bases at V and 2 bases at J, leaving 7 bases unmatched. Germline V CDR1 and CDR2: MGHRA, YSYEKL. The CDR3 DNA reads TGCGCCAGCAGCCTCAGCTGGGGGGGGCAAGAGACCCAGTACTTC. Its translation: CASSLSWGGQETQYF.

This clonotype was seen many times. The chain links TRBV4-2 to TRBJ1-1; TRBD1 agrees at 7 bases. Germline loops: CDR1 LGHNA, CDR2 YNFKEQ. V was clipped by 2 bases and J by 6 bases; unmatched bases: 9. The CDR3 runs 15 residues. The CDR3 sequence: CASSQTGVGIAEAFF. The CDR3 DNA is TGTGCCAGCAGCCAAACAGGGGTGGGAATCGCTGAAGCTTTCTTT.

This clonotype was counted a few times. J is TRBJ2-2 and V is TRBV20-1, with D unclear. This CDR3 is 15 amino acids long. V was cut by 5 bases and J by 2 bases, with 15 bases left in between. The germline gives CDR1 DFQATT, CDR2 SNEGSKA (reference sequence). This chain's CDR3 is CSAQDLGLNTGELFF. CDR3 sequence (DNA): TGCAGTGCTCAAGATCTCGGGCTTAACACCGGGGAGCTGTTTTTT.

This clonotype was counted a few times. The rearrangement joins TRBV5-1 to TRBJ1-3; TRBD1 matches at 8 bases. Losses at the gene ends were 4 bases for V and 4 bases for J; bases not matched to a gene: 7. This CDR3 has 15 amino acids. Germline CDR1 and CDR2: SGHRS and YFSETQ. This CDR3 is CASSRDRRPGNTIYF. CDR3 nucleotide sequence: TGCGCCAGCAGCAGGGACAGGAGGCCCGGAAACACCATATATTTT.

This clonotype was seen only a few times. The junction departs from germline at one end; a sequencing error may be responsible. The rearrangement links TRBV9 to TRBJ2-3, with D tentatively TRBD2 (5 bases). Per the germline V gene, CDR1 is SGDLS and CDR2 is YYNGEE. This CDR3 contains 15 residues. The DNA for the CDR3 is TGTGTCAGCAGCGTATCGGAAGGGAGTGCAGATACGCAGTATTTT. Translation gives CVSSVSEGSADTQYF. Complete variable domain (other parts from reference TRBV9 and TRBJ2-3): DSGVTQTPKHLITATGQRVTLRCSPRSGDLSVYWYQQSLDQGLQFLIQYYNGEERAKGNILERFSAQQFPDLHSELNLSSLELGDSALYFCVSSVSEGSADTQYFGPGTRLTVL.